What follows is one T cell receptor beta chain and its context. As yet, its antigen is unknown. In patients aged 18 to 65, hyperthyroidism was newly diagnosed, with duration under 2 months. Clinical symptoms, serum thyroxine and TRAb, thyroid ultrasound and orbital computed tomography together formed the diagnostic basis. The data are from a study of T cells in Graves' hyperthyroidism and ophthalmopathy. Whole-study findings and limits: Expanded thyroid clonotypes (above 0.001) were mostly also found in blood. Median prediction lead before ophthalmopathy onset was 5 to 7.5 months with the model.

What was amplified from RNA transcripts were TCR beta CDR3 regions. HTBI primers drove first-round RT-PCR of the TCR CDR3. TCRdb re-called the multiplex PCR reads with MiXCR, one entry per CDR3 protein. This sample has approximately 560,000 distinct CDR3 sequences, with about half found just once. CDR1 MNHNY and CDR2 SVGAGI come from the germline V gene (reference sequence). V lost 0 bases and J 5 bases, leaving 7 bases between the germline ends. The length of the CDR3 is 13 residues. Sequencing was carried out using peripheral blood or thyroid tissue (not recorded which). This TCR was recovered from a woman aged 18-35 years with Graves' hyperthyroidism. V usage is TRBV6-6 and J usage is TRBJ1-2; D is uncertain. CDR3 sequence reads: CASSYSFGYGYTF. The CDR3 DNA sequence: TGTGCCAGCAGTTACTCGTTCGGGTATGGCTACACCTTC.